What follows describes a single T cell receptor beta chain. This sample was included in a study of cytomegalovirus exposure and HLA in healthy donors. Looking at the study overall: Earlier sequencing of about 200 million T cells yielded approximately 120 million unique TCR beta sequences.

From germline, CDR1 is SGHRS and CDR2 YFSETQ. The CDR3 has 15 amino acids. Losses at the gene ends were 0 bases for V and 5 bases for J; bases not matched to a gene: 5. The PCR had 60 Vbeta and 13 Jbeta primers. The assay was immunoSEQ multiplex PCR, and TCRdb's table has in-frame clones only and misses some. The data show approximately 210,000 clones, around four fifths seen once. The genes are TRBV5-1 and TRBJ2-5, with 9 bases lining up with TRBD1. The sample was PBMCs. The sequence was collected from a woman between 50 and 59 years old in good health and CMV-seropositive. The CDR3 coding sequence is TGCGCCAGCAGCTTGGCCACAGGGGGCGTGGAGACCCAGTACTTC. Amino acids: CASSLATGGVETQYF. The whole variable domain, filled in from reference TRBV5-1 and TRBJ2-5, reads KAGVTQTPRYLIKTRGQQVTLSCSPISGHRSVSWYQQTPGQGLQFLFEYFSETQRNKGNFPGRFSGRQFSNSRSEMNVSTLELGDSALYLCASSLATGGVETQYFGPGTRLLVL.